This TCR beta chain appears in the sequencing data of a study of OX40 agonist ivuxolimab in advanced cancers. Turning to the overall study: Ivuxolimab was a fully human IgG2 agonistic monoclonal antibody targeting the costimulatory receptor OX40 (CD134). Intravenous ivuxolimab was administered to patients every 2 weeks at six dose levels: 0.01, 0.1, 0.3, 1.5, 3 and 10 mg/kg. Among the 52 dose-escalation patients, about 19 had hepatocellular carcinoma, roughly 15 melanoma, 9 renal cell carcinoma and 9 head and neck cancer. The dose-escalation cohort was 80% to 90% male with a mean age of 60 years, ranging from about 20 to 85. Patients were allowed to have had prior anti-PD-1, anti-PD-L1 or anti-CTLA-4 therapy, and around 37% of the dose-escalation patients had previously received checkpoint inhibitors. Partial responses occurred in three dose-escalation patients, of whom one had hepatocellular carcinoma and two had cutaneous melanoma. The purpose of peripheral TCRbeta sequencing was to test whether ivuxolimab changed TCR sequence diversity and led to clonal T-cell expansion. The paper describes the monotherapy dose-escalation part (N ≈ 49 patients) of the phase I trial of ivuxolimab. The paper's findings and limits, for the study overall: On average, CD8+ T cells showed more expanded clones than CD4+ T cells after ivuxolimab. At doses of 0.1 to 3.0 mg/kg, clonal expansion of both CD4+ and CD8+ T cells in blood was seen between baseline and week 6. Low levels of normalized T-cell clonal expansion were also seen in some nonresponding patients. Antigen specificity was not determined for the clonally expanded peripheral T cells. In partial responders in the 0.1-3.0 mg/kg groups, normalized peripheral clonal expansion was found to be among the lowest, especially among CD8+ T cells.

About this clone: The antigen it recognizes is unknown. No base qualities exist here, and no much larger clone lies one base off it.

To sequence the TCRbeta CDR3 region, genomic DNA was isolated from the sorted cells. The immunoSEQ Assay was used for sequencing of TCRbeta CDR3 regions. Drawn from immuneACCESS, this table holds only the in-frame rearrangements with V and J called that TCRdb kept. Clones are partly lost; checked studies trace under half to an unresolved V gene and leave the rest unexplained. The sample table contains 30,000 to 40,000 clones; only one count was recorded for over 85% of them. The ten largest clones add up to roughly 28% of the sample. V and J lose 4 bases and 1 base, and a span of 5 bases separates them. Inclusive of the bounding cysteine and phenylalanine, the CDR3 is 12 residues long. Only the CDR3 DNA stays, 36 bases, in frame from base 1. CDR1 and CDR2 are drawn from the germline V gene: SGDLS, YYNGEE. Patients with a history of autoimmune disease or receiving systemic immunosuppression were excluded from the trial. Peripheral blood for TCR sequencing was collected from all dose cohorts at baseline, on cycle 4 day 1, and on cycle 7 day 1. Samples came from an open-label, multicenter, first-in-human phase I dose-escalation trial of ivuxolimab. The trial enrolled adults with locally advanced or metastatic head and neck squamous cell, hepatocellular, melanoma or renal cell carcinoma. CD4+ and CD8+ T cells were sorted separately from peripheral blood before TCR sequencing.

The sequence joins TRBV9 to TRBJ1-1; the D gene cannot be named for sure. This clonotype was sampled from an adult with an advanced solid tumor such as melanoma, head and neck, liver or kidney cancer. The sequencing used CD4+ or CD8+ T cells sorted from blood, collected in a trial of the OX40 agonist ivuxolimab. The DNA sequence is TGTGCCAGCAGCAAGGGGAACACTGAAGCTTTCTTT. This codes for CASSKGNTEAFF.